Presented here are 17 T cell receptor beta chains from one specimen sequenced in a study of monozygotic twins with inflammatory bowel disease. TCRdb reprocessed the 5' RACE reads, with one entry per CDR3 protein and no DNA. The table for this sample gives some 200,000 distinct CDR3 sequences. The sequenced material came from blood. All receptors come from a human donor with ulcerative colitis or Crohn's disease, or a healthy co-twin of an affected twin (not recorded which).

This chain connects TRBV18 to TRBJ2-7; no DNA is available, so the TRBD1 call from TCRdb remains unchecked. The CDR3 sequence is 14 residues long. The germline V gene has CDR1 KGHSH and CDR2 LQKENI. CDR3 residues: CASSITQGAYEQYF.

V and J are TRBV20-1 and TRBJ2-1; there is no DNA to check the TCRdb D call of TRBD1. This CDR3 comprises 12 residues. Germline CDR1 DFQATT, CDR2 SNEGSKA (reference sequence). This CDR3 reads CSATTENNEQFF.

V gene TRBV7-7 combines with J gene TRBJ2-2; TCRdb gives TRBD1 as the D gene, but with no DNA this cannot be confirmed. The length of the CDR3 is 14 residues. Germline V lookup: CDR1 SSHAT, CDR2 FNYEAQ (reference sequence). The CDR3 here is CASGRGLNTGELFF.

The CDR3 protein is CASSLVGAGVYEQYF. The chain recombines TRBV7-2 with TRBJ2-7; there is no DNA to check the TCRdb D call of TRBD1. CDR3 length equals 15 residues. CDR1 is SGHTA and CDR2 is FQGNSA in the germline V gene.

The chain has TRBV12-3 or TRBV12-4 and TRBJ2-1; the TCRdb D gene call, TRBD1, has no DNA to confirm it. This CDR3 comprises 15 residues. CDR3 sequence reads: CASSPLWGGGDEQFF.

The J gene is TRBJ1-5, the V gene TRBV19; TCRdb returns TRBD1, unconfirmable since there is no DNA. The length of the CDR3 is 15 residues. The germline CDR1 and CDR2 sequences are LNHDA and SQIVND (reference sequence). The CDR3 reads CASTLDRYSNQPQHF. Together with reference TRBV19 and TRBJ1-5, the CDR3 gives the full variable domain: DGGITQSPKYLFRKEGQNVTLSCEQNLNHDAMYWYRQDPGQGLRLIYYSQIVNDFQKGDIAEGYSVSREKKESFPLTVTSAQKNPTAFYLCASTLDRYSNQPQHFGDGTRLSIL.

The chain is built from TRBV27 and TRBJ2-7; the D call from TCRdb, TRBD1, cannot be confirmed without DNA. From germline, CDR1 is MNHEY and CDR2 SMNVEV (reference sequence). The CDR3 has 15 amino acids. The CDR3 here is CASSPRQDLAYEQYF.

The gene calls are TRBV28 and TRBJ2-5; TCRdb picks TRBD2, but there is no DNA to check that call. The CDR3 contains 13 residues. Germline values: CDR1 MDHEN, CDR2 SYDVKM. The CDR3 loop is CASSLGGGQTQYF.

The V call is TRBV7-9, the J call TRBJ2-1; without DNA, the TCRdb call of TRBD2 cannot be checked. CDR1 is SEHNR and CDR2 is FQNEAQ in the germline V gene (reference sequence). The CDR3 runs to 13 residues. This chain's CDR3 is CASSPRTRNEQFF.

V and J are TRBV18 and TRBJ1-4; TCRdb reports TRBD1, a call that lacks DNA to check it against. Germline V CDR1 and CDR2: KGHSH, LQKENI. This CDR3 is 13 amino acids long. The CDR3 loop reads CASSPGTEEKLFF.

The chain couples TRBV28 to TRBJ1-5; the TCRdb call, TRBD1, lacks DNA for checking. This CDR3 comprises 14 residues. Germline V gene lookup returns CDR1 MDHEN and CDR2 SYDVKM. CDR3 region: CASRESHREGPQHF.

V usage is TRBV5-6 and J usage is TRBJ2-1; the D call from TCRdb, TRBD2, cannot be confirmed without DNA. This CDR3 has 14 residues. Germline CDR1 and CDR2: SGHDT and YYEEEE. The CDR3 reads CASSLRLAGDEQFF.

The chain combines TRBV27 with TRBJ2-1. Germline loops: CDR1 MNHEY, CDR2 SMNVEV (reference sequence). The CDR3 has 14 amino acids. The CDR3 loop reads CASSFTSAYNEQFF.

The CDR3 sequence is CASSPTGSSQPQHF. This chain joins TRBV12-3 or TRBV12-4 and TRBJ1-5; TCRdb selects TRBD1, and the lack of DNA leaves this call unchecked. The CDR3 covers 14 residues.

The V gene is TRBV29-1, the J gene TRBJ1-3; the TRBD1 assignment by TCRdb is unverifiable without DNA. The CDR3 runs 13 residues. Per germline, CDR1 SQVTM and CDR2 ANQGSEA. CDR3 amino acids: CSVGQSGGNTIYF.

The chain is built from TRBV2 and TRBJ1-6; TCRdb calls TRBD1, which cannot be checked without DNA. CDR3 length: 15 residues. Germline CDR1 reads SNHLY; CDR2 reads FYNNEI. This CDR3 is CASSEGPGGTSPLHF.

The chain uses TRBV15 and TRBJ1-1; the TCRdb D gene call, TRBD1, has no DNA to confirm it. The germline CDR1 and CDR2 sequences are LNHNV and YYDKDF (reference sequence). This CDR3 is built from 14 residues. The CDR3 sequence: CATRRDRGNTEAFF.